The entry that follows covers one T cell receptor (beta chain) sequence. Trimming stripped 5 bases from V and 4 bases from J, with 17 bases between. The germline CDR1 and CDR2 sequences are SEHNR and FQNEAQ (reference sequence). This CDR3 is 15 amino acids long. Original processing methods: How many nucleated cells were present was estimated from reference gene primer amplification. The table came from immunoSEQ multiplex PCR; TCRdb's copy has only in-frame clones and leaves some out. The D gene and trimming were derived from the DNA, and the V and J assignments and clone size from that table. In the table there are more than 300,000 clones, approximately 91% of which are singletons. The data were taken from a study of blood T cell repertoires in COVID-19. Study overall: The United States, Italy and Spain supplied acute and convalescent COVID-19 samples.

The source material was PBMCs or T cells enriched from blood (not recorded which). This sequence was found in a woman under 40 who had been exposed to COVID-19. The chain is built from TRBV7-9 and TRBJ1-2; D ambiguous. CDR3 region: CASSPPTYSPYGYTF. The CDR3 DNA follows: TGTGCCAGCAGCCCCCCAACGTACAGCCCCTATGGCTACACCTTC.